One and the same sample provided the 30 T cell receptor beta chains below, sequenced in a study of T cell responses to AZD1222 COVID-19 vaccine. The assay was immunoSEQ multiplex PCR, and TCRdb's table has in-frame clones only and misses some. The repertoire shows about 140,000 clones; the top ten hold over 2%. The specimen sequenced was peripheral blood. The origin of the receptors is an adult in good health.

CDR3 protein: CAWSEDPHEQYF. CDR3 sequence (DNA): TGTGCCTGGAGTGAGGATCCCCACGAGCAGTACTTC. The rearrangement links TRBV30 to TRBJ2-7; D remains unclear. The CDR3 loop spans 12 amino acids. Germline V CDR1 and CDR2: GTSNPN, SVGIG (reference sequence). Trimming cost V 1 base and J 5 bases, with 9 bases left between them.

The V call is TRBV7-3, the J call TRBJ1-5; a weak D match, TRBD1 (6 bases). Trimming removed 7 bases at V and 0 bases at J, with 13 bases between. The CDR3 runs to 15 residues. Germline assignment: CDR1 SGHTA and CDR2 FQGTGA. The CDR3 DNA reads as TGTGCCAGCACTGGGGACACGCATAGCAATCAGCCCCAGCATTTT. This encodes CASTGDTHSNQPQHF.

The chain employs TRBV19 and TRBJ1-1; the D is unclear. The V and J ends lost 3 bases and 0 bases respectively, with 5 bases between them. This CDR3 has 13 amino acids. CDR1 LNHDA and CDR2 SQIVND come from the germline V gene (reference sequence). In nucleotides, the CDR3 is TGTGCCAGTAGTATGGGGATGAACACTGAAGCTTTCTTT. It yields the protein CASSMGMNTEAFF.

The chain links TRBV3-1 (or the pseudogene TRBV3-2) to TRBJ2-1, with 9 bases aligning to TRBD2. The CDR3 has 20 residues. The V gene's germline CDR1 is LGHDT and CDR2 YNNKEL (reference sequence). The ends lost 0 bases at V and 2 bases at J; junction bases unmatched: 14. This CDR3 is CASSQEFSPAGGPTYNEQFF. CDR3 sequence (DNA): TGTGCCAGCAGCCAAGAGTTTTCTCCAGCGGGGGGCCCTACCTACAATGAGCAGTTCTTC.

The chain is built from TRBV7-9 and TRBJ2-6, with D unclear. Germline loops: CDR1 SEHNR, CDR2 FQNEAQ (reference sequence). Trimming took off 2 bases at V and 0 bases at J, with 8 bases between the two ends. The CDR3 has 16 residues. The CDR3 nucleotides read TGTGCCAGCAGCTTATCCGTGGGCTCTGGGGCCAACGTCCTGACTTTC. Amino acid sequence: CASSLSVGSGANVLTF.

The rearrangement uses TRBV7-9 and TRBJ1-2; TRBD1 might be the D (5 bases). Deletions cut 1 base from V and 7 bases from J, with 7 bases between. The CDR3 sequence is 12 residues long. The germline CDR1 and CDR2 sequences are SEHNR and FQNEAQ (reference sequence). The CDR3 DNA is TGTGCCAGCAGCTTAGACGGGGGTGGCTACACCTTC. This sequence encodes CASSLDGGGYTF.

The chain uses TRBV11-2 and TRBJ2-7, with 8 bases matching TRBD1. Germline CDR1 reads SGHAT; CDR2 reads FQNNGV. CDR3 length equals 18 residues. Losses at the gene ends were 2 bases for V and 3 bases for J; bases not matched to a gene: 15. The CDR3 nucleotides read TGTGCCAGCAGCTTAAACTCCCCGGCAGGACAGGGTAACTACGAGCAGTACTTC. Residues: CASSLNSPAGQGNYEQYF. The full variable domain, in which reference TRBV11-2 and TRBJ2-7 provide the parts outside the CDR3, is EAGVAQSPRYKIIEKRQSVAFWCNPISGHATLYWYQQILGQGPKLLIQFQNNGVVDDSQLPKDRFSAERLKGVDSTLKIQPAKLEDSAVYLCASSLNSPAGQGNYEQYFGPGTRLTVT.

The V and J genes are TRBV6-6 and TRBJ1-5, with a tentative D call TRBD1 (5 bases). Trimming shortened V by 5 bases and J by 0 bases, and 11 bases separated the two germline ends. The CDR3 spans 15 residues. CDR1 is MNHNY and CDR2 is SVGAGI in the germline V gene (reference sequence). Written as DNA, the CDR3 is TGTGCCAGCAGTCTGGACACATATAGCAATCAGCCCCAGCATTTT. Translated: CASSLDTYSNQPQHF.

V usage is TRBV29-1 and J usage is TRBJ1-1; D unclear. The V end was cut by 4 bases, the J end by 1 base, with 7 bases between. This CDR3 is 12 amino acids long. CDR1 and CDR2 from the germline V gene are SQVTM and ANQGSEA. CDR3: CSVVSGNTEAFF. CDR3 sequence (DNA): TGCAGCGTTGTCTCCGGGAACACTGAAGCTTTCTTT.

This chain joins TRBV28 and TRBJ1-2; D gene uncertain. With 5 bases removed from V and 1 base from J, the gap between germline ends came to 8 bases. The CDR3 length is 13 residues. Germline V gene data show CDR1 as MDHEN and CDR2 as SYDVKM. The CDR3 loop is CASSVINNYGYTF. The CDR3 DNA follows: TGTGCCAGCAGTGTGATAAATAACTATGGCTACACCTTC.

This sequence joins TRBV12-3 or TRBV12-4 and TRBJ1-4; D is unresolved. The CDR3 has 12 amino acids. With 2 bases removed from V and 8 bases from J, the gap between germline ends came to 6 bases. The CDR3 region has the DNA TGTGCCAGCAGTTTAATCGGGGAAAAACTGTTTTTT. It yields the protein CASSLIGEKLFF.

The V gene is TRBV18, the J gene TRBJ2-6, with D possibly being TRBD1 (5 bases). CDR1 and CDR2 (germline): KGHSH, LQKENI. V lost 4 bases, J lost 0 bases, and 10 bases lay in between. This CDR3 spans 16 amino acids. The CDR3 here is CASSQNTGSGANVLTF. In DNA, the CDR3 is TGTGCCAGCTCACAAAATACAGGCTCTGGGGCCAACGTCCTGACTTTC.

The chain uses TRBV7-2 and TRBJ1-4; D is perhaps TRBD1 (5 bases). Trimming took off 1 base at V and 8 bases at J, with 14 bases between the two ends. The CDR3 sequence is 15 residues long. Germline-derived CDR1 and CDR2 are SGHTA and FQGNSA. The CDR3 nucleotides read TGTGCCAGCAGCTTAGTGGGCCAGGGTGGGGAAAAACTGTTTTTT. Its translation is CASSLVGQGGEKLFF.

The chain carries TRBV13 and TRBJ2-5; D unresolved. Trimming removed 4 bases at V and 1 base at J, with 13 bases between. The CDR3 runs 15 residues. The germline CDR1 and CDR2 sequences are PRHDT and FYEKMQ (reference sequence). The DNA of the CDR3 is TGTGCCAGCAGCTCCCCATGGAGTGCCCAAGAGACCCAGTACTTC. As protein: CASSSPWSAQETQYF. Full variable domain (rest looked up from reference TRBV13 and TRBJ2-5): AAGVIQSPRHLIKEKRETATLKCYPIPRHDTVYWYQQGPGQDPQFLISFYEKMQSDKGSIPDRFSAQQFSDYHSELNMSSLELGDSALYFCASSSPWSAQETQYFGPGTRLLVL.

The CDR3 loop reads CASSQDSNRANSPLHF. DNA for the CDR3: TGTGCCAGCAGTCAGGACAGTAATAGGGCTAATTCACCCCTCCACTTT. V is TRBV7-9 and J is TRBJ1-6; perhaps TRBD1 as D (6 bases). Between the trimmed V and J ends, which lost 6 bases and 6 bases, there was a span of 18 bases. The CDR3 totals 16 residues. Germline CDR1 reads SEHNR; CDR2 reads FQNEAQ (reference sequence).

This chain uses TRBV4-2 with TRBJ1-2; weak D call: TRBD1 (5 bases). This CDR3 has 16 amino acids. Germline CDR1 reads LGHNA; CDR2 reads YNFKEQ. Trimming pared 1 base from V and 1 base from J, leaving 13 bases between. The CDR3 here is CASSQAGTGINYGYTF. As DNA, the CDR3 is TGTGCCAGCAGCCAAGCGGGGACGGGAATTAACTATGGCTACACCTTC.

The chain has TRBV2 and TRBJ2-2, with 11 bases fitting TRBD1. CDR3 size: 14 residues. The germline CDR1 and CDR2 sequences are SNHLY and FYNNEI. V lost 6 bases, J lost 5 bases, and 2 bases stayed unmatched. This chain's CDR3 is CASRGQGATGELFF. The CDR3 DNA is TGTGCCAGCAGAGGACAGGGGGCAACCGGGGAGCTGTTTTTT.

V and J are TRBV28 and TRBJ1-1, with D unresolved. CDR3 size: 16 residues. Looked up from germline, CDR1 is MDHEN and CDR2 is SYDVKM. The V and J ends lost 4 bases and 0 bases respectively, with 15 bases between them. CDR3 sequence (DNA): TGTGCCAGCAGTTCGAATCTAATGTCCCTGAACACTGAAGCTTTCTTT. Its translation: CASSSNLMSLNTEAFF.

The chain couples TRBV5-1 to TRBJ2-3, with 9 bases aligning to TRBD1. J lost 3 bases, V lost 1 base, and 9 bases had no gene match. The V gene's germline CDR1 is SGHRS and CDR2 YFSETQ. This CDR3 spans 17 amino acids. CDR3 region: CASSLPSGTGSTDTQYF. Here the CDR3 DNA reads TGCGCCAGCAGCTTGCCATCCGGGACAGGGTCAACAGATACGCAGTATTTT. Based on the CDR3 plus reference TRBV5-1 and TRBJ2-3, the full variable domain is KAGVTQTPRYLIKTRGQQVTLSCSPISGHRSVSWYQQTPGQGLQFLFEYFSETQRNKGNFPGRFSGRQFSNSRSEMNVSTLELGDSALYLCASSLPSGTGSTDTQYFGPGTRLTVL.

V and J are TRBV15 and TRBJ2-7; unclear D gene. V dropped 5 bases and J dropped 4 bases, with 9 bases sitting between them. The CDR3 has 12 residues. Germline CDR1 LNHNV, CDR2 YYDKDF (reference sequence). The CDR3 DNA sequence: TGTGCCACCAGCCGCTCAGGATACGAGCAGTACTTC. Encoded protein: CATSRSGYEQYF. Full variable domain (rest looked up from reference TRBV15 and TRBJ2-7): DAMVIQNPRYQVTQFGKPVTLSCSQTLNHNVMYWYQQKSSQAPKLLFHYYDKDFNNEADTPDNFQSRRPNTSFCFLDIRSPGLGDTAMYLCATSRSGYEQYFGPGTRLTVT.

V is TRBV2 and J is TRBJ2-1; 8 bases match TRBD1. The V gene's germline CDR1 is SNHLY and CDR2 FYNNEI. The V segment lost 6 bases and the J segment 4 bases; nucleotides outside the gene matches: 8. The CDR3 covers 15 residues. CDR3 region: CASRYGQGGYNEQFF. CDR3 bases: TGTGCCAGCAGATACGGACAGGGTGGGTACAATGAGCAGTTCTTC.

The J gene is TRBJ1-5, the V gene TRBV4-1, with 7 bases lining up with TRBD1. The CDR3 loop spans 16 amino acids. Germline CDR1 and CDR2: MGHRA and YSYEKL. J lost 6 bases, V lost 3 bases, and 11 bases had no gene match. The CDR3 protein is CASSQETGEGVQPQHF. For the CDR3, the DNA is TGCGCCAGCAGCCAGGAAACAGGGGAAGGTGTTCAGCCCCAGCATTTT.

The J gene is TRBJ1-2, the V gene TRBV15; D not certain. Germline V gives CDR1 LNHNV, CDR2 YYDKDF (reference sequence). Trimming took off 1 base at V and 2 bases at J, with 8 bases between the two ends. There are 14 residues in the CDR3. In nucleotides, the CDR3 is TGTGCCACCAGCAGAGTGGAGGGAAACTATGGCTACACCTTC. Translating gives CATSRVEGNYGYTF.

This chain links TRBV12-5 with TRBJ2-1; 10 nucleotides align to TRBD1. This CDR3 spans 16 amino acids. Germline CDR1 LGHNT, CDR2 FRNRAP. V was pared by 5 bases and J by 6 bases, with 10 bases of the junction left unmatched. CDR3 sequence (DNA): TGTGCTAGTGGTGCCCGGACAGGGGGTCTGTTCAATGAGCAGTTCTTC. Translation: CASGARTGGLFNEQFF.

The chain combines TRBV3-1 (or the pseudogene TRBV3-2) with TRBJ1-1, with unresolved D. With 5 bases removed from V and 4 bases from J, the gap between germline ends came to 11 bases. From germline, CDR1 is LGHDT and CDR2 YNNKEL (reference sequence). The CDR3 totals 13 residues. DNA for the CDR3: TGTGCCAGCAGCTCAACGGAGGGCACTGAAGCTTTCTTT. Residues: CASSSTEGTEAFF.

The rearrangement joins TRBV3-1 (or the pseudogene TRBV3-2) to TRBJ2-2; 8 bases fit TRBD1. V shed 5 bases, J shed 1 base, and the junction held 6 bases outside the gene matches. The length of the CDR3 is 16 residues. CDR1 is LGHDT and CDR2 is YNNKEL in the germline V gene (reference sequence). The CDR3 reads CASSYLGTGNTGELFF. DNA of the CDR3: TGTGCCAGCAGCTACCTGGGGACAGGGAACACCGGGGAGCTGTTTTTT.

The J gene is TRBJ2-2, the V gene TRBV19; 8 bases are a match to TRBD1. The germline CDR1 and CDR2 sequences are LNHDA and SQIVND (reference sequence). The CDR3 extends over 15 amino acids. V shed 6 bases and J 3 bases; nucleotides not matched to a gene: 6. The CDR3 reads CASSPRTGYTGELFF. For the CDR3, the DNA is TGTGCCAGTAGCCCCAGGACAGGGTACACCGGGGAGCTGTTTTTT.

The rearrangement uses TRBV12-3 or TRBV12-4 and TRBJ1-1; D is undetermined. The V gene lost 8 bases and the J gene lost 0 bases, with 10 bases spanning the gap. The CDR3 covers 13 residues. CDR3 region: CASSSALNTEAFF. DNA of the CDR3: TGTGCCAGCTCCTCAGCGCTGAACACTGAAGCTTTCTTT.

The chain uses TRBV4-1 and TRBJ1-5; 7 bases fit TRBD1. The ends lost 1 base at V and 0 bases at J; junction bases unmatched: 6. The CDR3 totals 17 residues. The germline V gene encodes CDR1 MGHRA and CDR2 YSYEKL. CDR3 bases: TGCGCCAGCAGCCAAGGGTCAGGGGGGGATAGCAATCAGCCCCAGCATTTT. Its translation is CASSQGSGGDSNQPQHF.

CDR3 coding DNA: TGTGCCAGCAGGACGGGACAAAACACCGGGGAGCTGTTTTTT. This codes for CASRTGQNTGELFF. V gene TRBV2 combines with J gene TRBJ2-2, with D possibly TRBD1 on 6 matching bases. V was cut by 6 bases and J by 2 bases, with 10 bases left in between. Germline loops: CDR1 SNHLY, CDR2 FYNNEI. The CDR3 has 14 amino acids.